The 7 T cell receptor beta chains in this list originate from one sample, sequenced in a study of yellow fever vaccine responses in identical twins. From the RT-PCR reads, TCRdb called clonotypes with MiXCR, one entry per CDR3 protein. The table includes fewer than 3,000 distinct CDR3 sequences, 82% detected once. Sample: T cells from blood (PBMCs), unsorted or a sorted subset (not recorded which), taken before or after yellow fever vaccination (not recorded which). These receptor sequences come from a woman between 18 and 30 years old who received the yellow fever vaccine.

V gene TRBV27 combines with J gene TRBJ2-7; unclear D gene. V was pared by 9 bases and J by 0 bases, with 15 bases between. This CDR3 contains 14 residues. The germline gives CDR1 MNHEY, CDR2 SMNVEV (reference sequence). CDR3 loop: CARAVKHSSYEQYF. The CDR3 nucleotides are TGTGCCAGGGCCGTAAAACACAGCTCCTACGAGCAGTACTTC.

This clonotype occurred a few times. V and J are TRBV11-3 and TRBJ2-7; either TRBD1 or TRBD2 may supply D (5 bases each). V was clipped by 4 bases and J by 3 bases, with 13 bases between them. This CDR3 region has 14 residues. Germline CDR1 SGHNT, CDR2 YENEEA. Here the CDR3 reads CASSYPGPDYEQYF. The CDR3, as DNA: TGTGCCAGCAGCTACCCGGGGCCGGACTACGAGCAGTACTTC. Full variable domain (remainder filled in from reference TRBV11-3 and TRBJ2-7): EAGVVQSPRYKIIEKKQPVAFWCNPISGHNTLYWYLQNLGQGPELLIRYENEEAVDDSQLPKDRFSAERLKGVDSTLKIQPAELGDSAVYLCASSYPGPDYEQYFGPGTRLTVT.

CDR3 protein: CALYIGINEQFF. The DNA of the CDR3 is TGTGCCTTATACATCGGGATAAATGAGCAGTTCTTC. This chain connects TRBV30 to TRBJ2-1; TRBD2 is a possible D gene (5 bases). Germline assignment: CDR1 GTSNPN and CDR2 SVGIG (reference sequence). CDR3 length: 12 residues. Trimming stripped 7 bases from V and 7 bases from J, with 14 bases between.

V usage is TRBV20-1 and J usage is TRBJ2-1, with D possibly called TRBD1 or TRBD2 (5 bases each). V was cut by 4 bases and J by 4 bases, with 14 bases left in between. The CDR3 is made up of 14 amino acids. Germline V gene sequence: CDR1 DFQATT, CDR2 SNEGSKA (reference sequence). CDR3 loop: CSANEGTDYNEQFF. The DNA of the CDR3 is TGCAGTGCTAACGAAGGGACGGATTACAATGAGCAGTTCTTC.

The CDR3 protein is CASSFSEQYF. CDR3 nucleotides: TGTGCCAGCAGTTTCAGCGAGCAGTACTTC. The gene calls are TRBV28 and TRBJ2-7, with unresolved D. V was cut by 3 bases and J by 6 bases, with 3 bases left in between. CDR1 and CDR2 (germline): MDHEN, SYDVKM. The CDR3 has 10 amino acids.

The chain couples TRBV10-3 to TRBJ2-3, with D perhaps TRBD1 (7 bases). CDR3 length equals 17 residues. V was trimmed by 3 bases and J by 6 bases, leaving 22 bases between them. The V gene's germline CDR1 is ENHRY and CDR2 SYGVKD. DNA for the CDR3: TGTGCCATCAGTGATATGGCCGTAGCCAGGGGGGTGGATACGCAGTATTTT. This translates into CAISDMAVARGVDTQYF.

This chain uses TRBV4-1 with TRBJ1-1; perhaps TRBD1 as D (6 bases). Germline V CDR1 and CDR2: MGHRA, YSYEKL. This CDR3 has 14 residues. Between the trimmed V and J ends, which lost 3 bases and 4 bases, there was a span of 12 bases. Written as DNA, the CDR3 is TGCGCCAGCAGCCACCTAACAGGGCCCACTGAAGCTTTCTTT. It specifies CASSHLTGPTEAFF.